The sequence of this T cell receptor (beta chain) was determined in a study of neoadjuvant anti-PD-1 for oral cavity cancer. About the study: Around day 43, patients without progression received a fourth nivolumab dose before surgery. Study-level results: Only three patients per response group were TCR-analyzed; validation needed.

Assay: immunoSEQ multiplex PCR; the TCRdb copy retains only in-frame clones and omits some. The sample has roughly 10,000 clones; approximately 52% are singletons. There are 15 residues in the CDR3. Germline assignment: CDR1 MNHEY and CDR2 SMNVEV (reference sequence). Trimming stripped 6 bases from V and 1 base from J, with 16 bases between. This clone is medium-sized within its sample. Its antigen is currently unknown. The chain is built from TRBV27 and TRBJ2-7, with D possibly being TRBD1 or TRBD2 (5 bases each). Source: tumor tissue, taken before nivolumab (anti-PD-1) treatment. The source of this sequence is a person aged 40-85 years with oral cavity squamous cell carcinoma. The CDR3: CASRLHGARSYEQYF. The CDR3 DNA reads TGTGCCAGCAGGCTCCACGGGGCTCGGTCCTACGAGCAGTACTTC.